Each of the 19 T cell receptor beta chains below was sequenced from the same sample in a study of blood T cell repertoires in COVID-19. Produced via immunoSEQ multiplex PCR; TCRdb's table is partial and in-frame only. Among approximately 35,000 clones listed, about 82% were seen once. Sequencing input: peripheral blood. The receptors originated from a man at least 80 years old with active COVID-19.

This sequence joins TRBV7-3 and TRBJ2-2; the match to TRBD1 covers 8 bases. The germline V gene has CDR1 SGHTA and CDR2 FQGTGA. The CDR3 sequence is 14 residues long. V was pared by 4 bases and J by 6 bases, with 4 bases of the junction left unmatched. The CDR3 DNA follows: TGTGCCAGCAGCTCGGGACAGGTCGCCGGGGAGCTGTTTTTT. Encoded protein: CASSSGQVAGELFF. Together with reference TRBV7-3 and TRBJ2-2, the CDR3 gives the full variable domain: GAGVSQTPSNKVTEKGKYVELRCDPISGHTALYWYRQSLGQGPEFLIYFQGTGAADDSGLPNDRFFAVRPEGSVSTLKIQRTERGDSAVYLCASSSGQVAGELFFGEGSRLTVL.

The chain is built from TRBV3-1 (or the pseudogene TRBV3-2) and TRBJ1-2; D ambiguous. The CDR3 totals 14 residues. Trimming took off 0 bases at V and 4 bases at J, with 9 bases between the two ends. Germline V gene sequence: CDR1 LGHDT, CDR2 YNNKEL (reference sequence). In nucleotides, the CDR3 is TGTGCCAGCAGCCAAGATCGAGGGCTCTATGGCTACACCTTC. This gives the protein CASSQDRGLYGYTF.

The chain carries TRBV7-2 and TRBJ2-5; 8 nucleotides align to TRBD2. The CDR3 consists of 17 residues. The germline gives CDR1 SGHTA, CDR2 FQGNSA. V was clipped by 0 bases and J by 3 bases; unmatched bases: 9. The DNA for the CDR3 is TGTGCCAGCAGCTTAGCGGTGGGGCGGGGGGCCGAAGAGACCCAGTACTTC. Protein: CASSLAVGRGAEETQYF. Full variable domain (missing parts from reference TRBV7-2 and TRBJ2-5): GAGVSQSPSNKVTEKGKDVELRCDPISGHTALYWYRQSLGQGLEFLIYFQGNSAPDKSGLPSDRFSAERTGGSVSTLTIQRTQQEDSAVYLCASSLAVGRGAEETQYFGPGTRLLVL.

This clone has a single count. The V and J genes are TRBV18 and TRBJ1-2; TRBD1 is a possible D gene (6 bases). The CDR3 spans 15 residues. V lost 3 bases, J lost 0 bases, and 11 bases lay in between. Germline values: CDR1 KGHSH, CDR2 LQKENI. DNA for the CDR3: TGTGCCAGCTCACCGCAGGGGCAAGCTAACTATGGCTACACCTTC. It is translated as CASSPQGQANYGYTF.

The CDR3: CASSRPDITNQPQHF. The CDR3 region has the DNA TGTGCCAGCAGTCGACCGGACATAACCAATCAGCCCCAGCATTTT. The chain uses TRBV6-2 or TRBV6-3 and TRBJ1-5, with D possibly matching TRBD1 (5 bases). V gave up 5 bases and J gave up 3 bases, with 14 bases separating them. The CDR3 is 15 residues long. Germline loops: CDR1 MNHEY, CDR2 SVGEGT.

The gene calls are TRBV15 and TRBJ1-6; D is unclear. CDR3 length: 12 residues. V lost 2 bases and J 11 bases, leaving 7 bases between the germline ends. Germline V gene data show CDR1 as LNHNV and CDR2 as YYDKDF (reference sequence). CDR3 loop: CATSRFTAPLHF. In DNA form, the CDR3 reads TGTGCCACCAGCAGATTCACGGCACCCCTCCACTTT.

This chain links TRBV5-5 with TRBJ1-2; D might be TRBD1 (6 bases). Germline V gene lookup returns CDR1 SGHKS and CDR2 YYEKEE (reference sequence). Deletions cut 6 bases from V and 2 bases from J, with 17 bases between. The CDR3 extends over 15 amino acids. In nucleotides, the CDR3 is TGTGCCAGCATCCGCGACCCTACAGGGAACTATGGCTACACCTTC. Translation gives CASIRDPTGNYGYTF.

The chain employs TRBV18 and TRBJ2-5; TRBD2 matches at 8 bases. CDR1 KGHSH and CDR2 LQKENI come from the germline V gene. J was trimmed by 4 bases and V by 6 bases; bases with no gene match: 7. This CDR3 has 14 amino acids. The CDR3 reads CASSPREGGETQYF. The DNA of the CDR3 is TGTGCCAGCTCCCCCCGGGAGGGAGGAGAGACCCAGTACTTC.

This sequence joins TRBV7-3 and TRBJ2-3; D is possibly TRBD1 (6 bases). The CDR3 runs 14 residues. From germline, CDR1 is SGHTA and CDR2 FQGTGA. V was trimmed by 7 bases and J by 1 base, leaving 12 bases between them. The CDR3 protein is CASNTGSGTDTQYF. Written as DNA, the CDR3 is TGTGCCAGCAACACAGGGTCGGGCACAGATACGCAGTATTTT.

The chain carries TRBV18 and TRBJ1-2; D possibly corresponds to TRBD1 (5 bases). V was pared by 3 bases and J by 8 bases, with 13 bases between. The CDR3 extends over 13 amino acids. Per germline, CDR1 KGHSH and CDR2 LQKENI. The CDR3 loop is CASSPAGERGYTF. CDR3 sequence (DNA): TGTGCCAGCTCACCGGCGGGGGAGAGAGGCTACACCTTC.

The V call is TRBV6-5, the J call TRBJ1-2; 8 nucleotides agree with TRBD1. V dropped 2 bases and J dropped 4; count of bases not matched to a gene: 9. The CDR3 consists of 16 residues. Germline lookup yields CDR1 MNHEY and CDR2 SVGAGI. This chain's CDR3 is CASSYLQGAMIYGYTF. CDR3 coding DNA: TGTGCCAGCAGTTACCTGCAGGGGGCAATGATCTATGGCTACACCTTC.

This chain connects TRBV11-2 to TRBJ2-1, with TRBD2 matching 13 bases. This CDR3 has 17 amino acids. J was trimmed by 3 bases and V by 5 bases; bases with no gene match: 7. Germline CDR1 is SGHAT and CDR2 is FQNNGV. The CDR3 DNA reads as TGTGCCAGCAGCCCGCTACTAGCGGGGGGGTTCTACAATGAGCAGTTCTTC. Encoded protein: CASSPLLAGGFYNEQFF.

This clone was seen only once. The chain is built from TRBV10-3 and TRBJ1-4; D remains ambiguous. Germline CDR1 reads ENHRY; CDR2 reads SYGVKD. Trimming took off 8 bases at V and 8 bases at J, with 15 bases between the two ends. There are 13 residues in the CDR3. CDR3 residues: CAIRGGLEEKLFF. The CDR3 nucleotides read TGTGCCATCCGCGGAGGGCTAGAGGAAAAACTGTTTTTT.

CDR3 loop: CASSIAATARELFF. The CDR3 region has the DNA TGTGCCAGTAGTATAGCCGCGACTGCCCGGGAGCTGTTTTTT. The chain has TRBV19 and TRBJ2-2; D is unclear. The ends were cut back, 1 base at V and 9 bases at J, with 12 bases in the middle. Germline-derived CDR1 and CDR2 are LNHDA and SQIVND (reference sequence). The CDR3 is 14 residues long.

The chain couples TRBV29-1 to TRBJ1-1; unclear D gene. Germline V CDR1 and CDR2: SQVTM, ANQGSEA. The CDR3 is 13 residues long. The CDR3 DNA follows: TGCGGATGCCCAGGATTGATGAACACTGAAGCTTTCTTT. This translates into CGCPGLMNTEAFF.

The chain carries TRBV4-3 and TRBJ2-2, with D possibly matching TRBD2 (7 bases). Per germline, CDR1 LGHNA and CDR2 YSLEER. V was shortened by 6 bases and J by 3 bases, with 23 bases between the two germline ends. The CDR3 is 18 amino acids. The CDR3 protein is CASSRQVWGGRYTGELFF. The DNA for the CDR3 is TGCGCCAGCAGTCGCCAAGTTTGGGGGGGCCGGTACACCGGGGAGCTGTTTTTT.

This clone has a handful of counts. The chain links TRBV29-1 to TRBJ1-1; D may be TRBD1 (5 bases). The CDR3 spans 14 residues. From germline, CDR1 is SQVTM and CDR2 ANQGSEA. V was trimmed by 7 bases and J by 0 bases, leaving 15 bases between them. CDR3 nucleotides: TGCAGCGCTTTCACGGGGGGGTTGAACACTGAAGCTTTCTTT. As protein: CSAFTGGLNTEAFF.

The chain is built from TRBV18 and TRBJ2-7; D is perhaps TRBD1 (5 bases). V shed 6 bases and J shed 6 bases, with 21 bases lying between them. Germline-derived CDR1 and CDR2 are KGHSH and LQKENI. The CDR3 is made up of 15 amino acids. CDR3 loop: CASSPDSSIGSEQYF. The CDR3 DNA reads as TGTGCCAGCTCGCCCGACAGCTCCATCGGGTCCGAGCAGTACTTC.

V and J are TRBV30 and TRBJ1-6; D is undetermined. Germline CDR1 is GTSNPN and CDR2 is SVGIG (reference sequence). Trimming cost V 2 bases and J 7 bases, with 18 bases left between them. The CDR3 runs to 16 residues. The CDR3 loop is CAWSILRGLRNSPLHF. CDR3 DNA sequence: TGTGCCTGGAGTATTCTTCGGGGTCTAAGAAATTCACCCCTCCACTTT.